What follows are 19 T cell receptor beta chains derived from one specimen sequenced in a study of blood T cell repertoires in COVID-19. Generated by immunoSEQ multiplex PCR, the TCRdb table keeps only in-frame clones and is missing some. The sample has about 360,000 clones, approximately 89% seen once. The source material was PBMCs or T cells enriched from blood (not recorded which). Receptor source: a man between 35 and 55 years old in a cohort exposed to, infected with or recovered from COVID-19 (not recorded which).

The chain recombines TRBV5-1 with TRBJ1-5; 12 bases agree with TRBD1. V shed 5 bases, J shed 5 bases, and the junction held 5 bases outside the gene matches. Germline V CDR1 and CDR2: SGHRS, YFSETQ. The CDR3 consists of 15 residues. Here the CDR3 reads CASSPGQGAYQPQHF. CDR3 DNA: TGCGCCAGCAGTCCGGGACAGGGGGCATATCAGCCCCAGCATTTT. Using reference TRBV5-1 and TRBJ1-5 for the parts outside the CDR3, the full variable domain is KAGVTQTPRYLIKTRGQQVTLSCSPISGHRSVSWYQQTPGQGLQFLFEYFSETQRNKGNFPGRFSGRQFSNSRSEMNVSTLELGDSALYLCASSPGQGAYQPQHFGDGTRLSIL.

The chain's CDR3 is CASSRLPPTSYNEQFF. As DNA, the CDR3 is TGTGCCAGCAGCCGACTCCCTCCTACGTCCTACAATGAGCAGTTCTTC. The rearrangement links TRBV7-3 to TRBJ2-1; D unresolved. V lost 5 bases and J lost 1, with 15 bases in between. Germline CDR1 and CDR2: SGHTA and FQGTGA. The CDR3 sequence is 16 residues long.

The V and J genes are TRBV5-1 and TRBJ2-1; 8 bases align to TRBD2. The CDR3 is 18 residues long. With V trimmed by 4 bases and J by 1 base, 13 bases remained unmatched. CDR1 SGHRS and CDR2 YFSETQ come from the germline V gene. The CDR3 nucleotides are TGCGCCAGCAGCATCGGGAGGGTGGGGACTAGGTCCTACAATGAGCAGTTCTTC. The encoded protein is CASSIGRVGTRSYNEQFF.

V is TRBV12-5 and J is TRBJ1-5, with a possible D match to TRBD1 (5 bases). The CDR3 covers 16 residues. V gave up 1 base and J gave up 6 bases, with 16 bases separating them. Germline V gene sequence: CDR1 LGHNT, CDR2 FRNRAP. The CDR3 bases are TGTGCTAGTGGTTTGGAATTGGGAATCGGGGGTCAGCCCCAGCATTTT. Translated, it gives CASGLELGIGGQPQHF.

The rearrangement joins TRBV5-1 to TRBJ2-1, with 13 bases lining up with TRBD2. Germline V gene sequence: CDR1 SGHRS, CDR2 YFSETQ. This CDR3 is built from 17 residues. V lost 5 bases, J lost 7 bases, and 12 bases stayed unmatched. CDR3 DNA: TGCGCCAGCAGGCCAACTAGCGGGAGGGCCGTAAGAAATGAGCAGTTCTTC. It is translated as CASRPTSGRAVRNEQFF.

The chain employs TRBV7-7 and TRBJ1-1; 7 nucleotides line up with TRBD1. The CDR3 spans 13 residues. V gave up 3 bases and J gave up 5 bases; unmatched junction bases: 3. The V gene's germline CDR1 is SSHAT and CDR2 FNYEAQ (reference sequence). CDR3 DNA: TGTGCCAGCAGCTTGACAGGGAAGACTGAAGCTTTCTTT. Translation gives CASSLTGKTEAFF.

This chain connects TRBV24-1 to TRBJ2-1; D possibly corresponds to TRBD1 (5 bases). Trimming pared 10 bases from V and 7 bases from J, leaving 22 bases between. CDR1 KGHDR and CDR2 SFDVKD come from the germline V gene. The CDR3 sequence is 15 residues long. For the CDR3, the DNA is TGTGCCACAGGGCCCGGGCACAGGCTAGGAAATGAGCAGTTCTTC. Translating it yields CATGPGHRLGNEQFF.

The chain is built from TRBV3-1 (or the pseudogene TRBV3-2) and TRBJ1-1; 8 nucleotides line up with TRBD1. The CDR3 has 14 residues. The V gene end was trimmed by 4 bases and the J gene end by 5 bases; junction bases not matched to a gene: 6. Germline loops: CDR1 LGHDT, CDR2 YNNKEL (reference sequence). The CDR3 nucleotides are TGTGCCAGCAGCCGCCAGGGGGCTCGGACTGAAGCTTTCTTT. Its protein is CASSRQGARTEAFF.

The gene calls are TRBV7-8 and TRBJ1-3; D remains ambiguous. In germline, CDR1 is SGHVS, CDR2 FQNEAQ. The CDR3 runs to 18 residues. V gave up 2 bases and J gave up 0 bases, with 17 bases separating them. The CDR3 here is CASSLNLGSVHSGNTIYF. CDR3 DNA sequence: TGTGCCAGCAGCTTAAACCTTGGCAGCGTTCACTCTGGAAACACCATATATTTT. The entire variable domain, with the rest obtained from reference TRBV7-8 and TRBJ1-3, is as follows: GAGVSQSPRYKVAKRGQDVALRCDPISGHVSLFWYQQALGQGPEFLTYFQNEAQLDKSGLPSDRFFAERPEGSVSTLKIQRTQQEDSAVYLCASSLNLGSVHSGNTIYFGEGSWLTVV.

There are a few counts of this clone. The chain combines TRBV29-1 with TRBJ1-1, with D possibly TRBD1 on 6 matching bases. The germline V and J ends were trimmed by 8 bases and 6 bases, with 13 bases remaining between them. Germline-derived CDR1 and CDR2 are SQVTM and ANQGSEA. The CDR3 consists of 11 residues. In DNA form, the CDR3 reads TGCAGCTACGGACAGTCCGCTGAAGCTTTCTTT. Translating gives CSYGQSAEAFF.

This chain links TRBV18 with TRBJ1-1; TRBD1 might be the D (6 bases). V lost 3 bases and J 3 bases, leaving 8 bases between the germline ends. The CDR3 is made up of 13 amino acids. Germline lookup yields CDR1 KGHSH and CDR2 LQKENI. The CDR3 region is CASSPRQDTEAFF. CDR3 bases: TGTGCCAGCTCACCCCGACAGGACACTGAAGCTTTCTTT.

This clone appeared a single time. The V call is TRBV6-5, the J call TRBJ1-1; 7 bases match TRBD1. The CDR3 consists of 14 residues. The germline V gene encodes CDR1 MNHEY and CDR2 SVGAGI. V lost 6 bases, J lost 6 bases, and 10 bases stayed unmatched. The CDR3 sequence: CASRRDRVGPEAFF. Here the CDR3 DNA reads TGTGCCAGCAGGCGCGACAGGGTGGGCCCTGAAGCTTTCTTT.

The V call is TRBV7-8, the J call TRBJ1-4; the D is unclear. Trimming took off 3 bases at V and 7 bases at J, with 9 bases between the two ends. CDR3 length: 13 amino acids. CDR1 and CDR2 from the germline V gene are SGHVS and FQNEAQ. The chain's CDR3 is CASSFYRSEKLFF. The DNA of the CDR3 is TGTGCCAGCAGCTTCTATCGTAGTGAAAAACTGTTTTTT.

This clone was found once. CDR3 residues: CASSPTAGPSGYTF. Written as DNA, the CDR3 is TGTGCCAGCAGCCCCACGGCGGGCCCATCTGGCTACACCTTC. The genes are TRBV3-1 (or the pseudogene TRBV3-2) and TRBJ1-2, with D hard to call. V was clipped by 4 bases and J by 7 bases, with 16 bases between them. The CDR3 consists of 14 residues. In germline, CDR1 is LGHDT, CDR2 YNNKEL (reference sequence).

The chain joins TRBV11-2 to TRBJ2-7, with 9 bases aligning to TRBD2. Germline V gene lookup returns CDR1 SGHAT and CDR2 FQNNGV. The CDR3 extends over 15 amino acids. Trimming cost V 4 bases and J 2 bases; bases outside gene matches: 6. DNA of the CDR3: TGTGCCAGCAGCTCCCAGGCGGGAGGGCCCTACGAGCAGTACTTC. Protein product: CASSSQAGGPYEQYF.

The rearrangement links TRBV30 to TRBJ2-7, with a tentative D call TRBD1 (7 bases). Germline V gives CDR1 GTSNPN, CDR2 SVGIG (reference sequence). The CDR3 covers 15 residues. Trimming removed 1 base at V and 8 bases at J, with 21 bases between. The CDR3 here is CAWSAGGPRAWKQYF. CDR3 bases: TGTGCCTGGAGTGCAGGGGGGCCGAGGGCCTGGAAGCAGTACTTC.

V gene TRBV15 combines with J gene TRBJ2-1; D is undetermined. Germline V gene data show CDR1 as LNHNV and CDR2 as YYDKDF (reference sequence). Trimming removed 1 base at V and 2 bases at J, with 6 bases between. The CDR3 loop spans 14 amino acids. The chain's CDR3 is CATSRATPYNEQFF. CDR3 nucleotides: TGTGCCACCAGCAGAGCCACACCCTACAATGAGCAGTTCTTC.

For the CDR3, the DNA is TGTGCCAGCAGCGTAGCTCAGGGGAGCTATGGCTACACCTTC. Its translation is CASSVAQGSYGYTF. This sequence joins TRBV9 and TRBJ1-2; TRBD1 might be the D (6 bases). There are 14 residues in the CDR3. The germline CDR1 and CDR2 sequences are SGDLS and YYNGEE. Trimming stripped 0 bases from V and 4 bases from J, with 10 bases between.

Here the CDR3 DNA reads TGTGCCAGCAGCAGACCCGGGACTAGCGGGAGTAATGAGCAGTTCTTC. Translated, it gives CASSRPGTSGSNEQFF. The chain combines TRBV5-4 with TRBJ2-1; 14 nucleotides agree with TRBD2. This CDR3 contains 16 residues. Germline CDR1 reads SGHNT; CDR2 reads YYREEE (reference sequence). After removal of 4 bases from V and 7 bases from J, the junction contained 7 bases not matched to a gene.